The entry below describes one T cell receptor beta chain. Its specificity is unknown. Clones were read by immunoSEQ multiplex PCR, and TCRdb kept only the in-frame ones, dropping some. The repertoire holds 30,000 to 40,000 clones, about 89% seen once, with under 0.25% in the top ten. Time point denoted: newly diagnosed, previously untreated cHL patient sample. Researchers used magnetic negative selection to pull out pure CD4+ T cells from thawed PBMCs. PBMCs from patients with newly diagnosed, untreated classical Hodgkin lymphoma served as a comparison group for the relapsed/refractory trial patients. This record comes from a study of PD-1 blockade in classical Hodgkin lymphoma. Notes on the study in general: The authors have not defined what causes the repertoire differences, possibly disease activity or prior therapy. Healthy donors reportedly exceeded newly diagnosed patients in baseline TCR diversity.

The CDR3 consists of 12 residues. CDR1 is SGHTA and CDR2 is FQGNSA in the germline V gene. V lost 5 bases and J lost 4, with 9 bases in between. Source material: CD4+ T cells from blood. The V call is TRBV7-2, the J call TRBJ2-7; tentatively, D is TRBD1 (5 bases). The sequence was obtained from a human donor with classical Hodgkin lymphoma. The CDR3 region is CASSRTGYEQYF. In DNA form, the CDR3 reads TGTGCCAGCAGCAGAACAGGTTACGAGCAGTACTTC.